This T cell receptor (beta chain) was found in a study of human T cells and chemical hapten exposure. Whole-study results and caveats: Counts of TCRs above 1 in 1000 frequency stayed unchanged with DPC sensitization.

Concerning this clonotype: What it binds is unknown.

The CDR3 sequence is 13 residues long. Germline values: CDR1 LNHNV, CDR2 YYDKDF (reference sequence). V was shortened by 0 bases and J by 6 bases, with 5 bases between the two germline ends. One entry per CDR3 protein results from TCRdb running MiXCR on the RACE reads. The sample consists of roughly 200,000 distinct CDR3 sequences, 20% to 25% of them appearing once. As for time point: patch test 3, about 24 weeks after DPC sensitization. This sample's treatment: therapeutic diphenylcyclopropenone sensitization with weekly scalp DPC. The sample in question was whole blood, obtained in connection with sensitization to the hapten diphenylcyclopropenone (DPC). This receptor was taken from a woman aged 35 to 49 with alopecia areata. Some clones in this sample may be carry-over from other donors' samples. The chain couples TRBV15 to TRBJ2-2; no clear D gene. CDR3 bases: TGTGCCACCAGCAGAGATTTGGCCGGGGAGCTGTTTTTT. Its translation is CATSRDLAGELFF.